The next 26 T cell receptor beta chains were all read from a single sample in a study of blood T cells in healthy people across ages. Next came a second PCR, run for about 7 to 12 cycles, which used a sample-barcoded 5' primer along with a J-beta primer mix. One entry per CDR3 protein results from TCRdb running MiXCR on the 5' RACE reads. The table shows 550,000 to 800,000 distinct CDR3 sequences, with less than 40% occurring only once. Sequenced: blood. Receptor source: an elderly woman in good health.

This clonotype was counted at least ten times. The chain combines TRBV5-5 with TRBJ1-4; perhaps TRBD1 as D (5 bases). CDR1 and CDR2 from the germline V gene are SGHKS and YYEKEE (reference sequence). Between the trimmed V and J ends, which lost 3 bases and 4 bases, there was a span of 16 bases. The CDR3 is made up of 16 amino acids. CDR3 DNA sequence: TGTGCCAGCAGCTCCGCTGGGCAGGGCCTTAATGAAAAACTGTTTTTT. This gives the protein CASSSAGQGLNEKLFF. Variable domain in full (rest from reference TRBV5-5 and TRBJ1-4): DAGVTQSPTHLIKTRGQQVTLRCSPISGHKSVSWYQQVLGQGPQFIFQYYEKEERGRGNFPDRFSARQFPNYSSELNVNALLLGDSALYLCASSSAGQGLNEKLFFGSGTQLSVL.

The rearrangement links TRBV27 to TRBJ1-2; possible D gene TRBD1, 5 bases. Germline CDR1 is MNHEY and CDR2 is SMNVEV (reference sequence). The CDR3 length is 13 residues. V was shortened by 5 bases and J by 10 bases, with 17 bases between the two germline ends. The CDR3 DNA follows: TGTGCCAGCAGTAGAAGAAGCATGGGGGACTACACCTTC. This translates into CASSRRSMGDYTF.

In its sample, this clonotype was seen many times. This rearrangement joins TRBV6-5 to TRBJ2-7; perhaps D is TRBD1 or TRBD2 (6 bases each). Germline-derived CDR1 and CDR2 are MNHEY and SVGAGI. V was clipped by 4 bases and J by 2 bases, with 15 bases between them. The CDR3 contains 15 residues. The CDR3: CASSSAGQRPYEQYF. The CDR3 coding sequence is TGTGCCAGCAGTTCTGCGGGACAAAGGCCCTACGAGCAGTACTTC.

A word on this clonotype: A much more abundant neighbour one base away suggests this may be a read error. V usage is TRBV6-5 and J usage is TRBJ2-7; TRBD1 matches at 8 bases. Germline V gene sequence: CDR1 MNHEY, CDR2 SVGAGI. This CDR3 contains 18 residues. J gave up 5 bases and V 3 bases, and 18 bases lay outside the gene matches. The CDR3 reads CASSYPTGAGSSLHEQYF. The CDR3 DNA follows: TGTGCCAGCAGTTATCCGACAGGGGCGGGATCGTCCCTCCACGAGCAGTACTTC.

In this sample, this clonotype turned up many times. The chain couples TRBV7-2 to TRBJ1-2, with a tentative D call TRBD1 (5 bases). V was pared by 1 base and J by 8 bases, with 11 bases between. CDR3 size: 13 residues. CDR1 SGHTA and CDR2 FQGNSA come from the germline V gene. The CDR3 DNA is TGTGCCAGCAGCTTAGGGGGGGAAGAGGGCTACACCTTC. Protein sequence: CASSLGGEEGYTF.

Remarks on this clonotype: This may come from a read error, since a much larger clone is one base off. CDR3 nucleotides: TGTGCCGGCAGTTCACCTGGACAGGGTTGGCAGCCCCAGCATTTT. Translating it yields CAGSSPGQGWQPQHF. This chain joins TRBV12-3 or TRBV12-4 and TRBJ1-5; 8 bases agree with TRBD1. CDR3 length: 15 residues.

This chain connects TRBV20-1 to TRBJ2-1; TRBD1 aligns across 7 bases. The junction had 14 bases not matched to a gene; V was cut back by 5 bases and J by 7 bases. Looked up from germline, CDR1 is DFQATT and CDR2 is SNEGSKA (reference sequence). The CDR3 is made up of 15 amino acids. This CDR3 reads CSAGTGQRFENEQFF. CDR3 in DNA: TGCAGTGCTGGGACGGGACAGAGGTTCGAGAATGAGCAGTTCTTC.

Worth noting for this clonotype: A much larger clone sits a single nucleotide away, making a read error possible. This rearrangement joins TRBV28 to TRBJ2-5, with 8 bases matching TRBD2. This CDR3 is 13 amino acids long. Per the germline V gene, CDR1 is MDHEN and CDR2 is SYDVKM. Trimming cost V 10 bases and J 5 bases; bases outside gene matches: 9. CDR3 nucleotide sequence: TGTGCCACAGGAGCGGGGGTCAGGGAGACCCAGTACTTC. Translation gives CATGAGVRETQYF.

This chain joins TRBV6-6 and TRBJ2-7; 9 nucleotides match TRBD1. The CDR3 contains 15 residues. J gave up 4 bases and V 6 bases, and 10 bases lay outside the gene matches. The germline CDR1 and CDR2 sequences are MNHNY and SVGAGI (reference sequence). CDR3 residues: CASSRGQGFDYEQYF. In DNA, the CDR3 is TGTGCCAGCAGCCGAGGACAGGGGTTTGATTACGAGCAGTACTTC.

This clonotype was observed at least ten times. The chain is built from TRBV7-3 and TRBJ2-7, with TRBD1 matching 8 bases. The CDR3 extends over 15 amino acids. The junction had 5 bases not matched to a gene; V was cut back by 2 bases and J by 2 bases. Germline-derived CDR1 and CDR2 are SGHTA and FQGTGA. In DNA form, the CDR3 reads TGTGCCAGCAGCTTAGACGGACAGGGAACCTACGAGCAGTACTTC. Protein sequence: CASSLDGQGTYEQYF.

About this clonotype itself: A much larger clone is a single base away; this may be a read error. The chain has TRBV29-1 and TRBJ2-1; 11 nucleotides match TRBD2. The CDR3 contains 12 residues. CDR1 and CDR2 from the germline V gene are SQVTM and ANQGSEA. In DNA form, the CDR3 reads TGCAGGGGGACTAGCGGAACCAATGAGCAGTTCTTC. This sequence encodes CRGTSGTNEQFF.

The J gene is TRBJ2-7, the V gene TRBV7-8, with D perhaps matching TRBD2 (7 bases). Germline-derived CDR1 and CDR2 are SGHVS and FQNEAQ. CDR3 length equals 14 residues. Trimming shortened V by 5 bases and J by 1 base, and 12 bases separated the two germline ends. Here the CDR3 reads CASSPQGGSYEQYF. The CDR3 coding sequence is TGTGCCAGCAGCCCACAGGGAGGGTCCTACGAGCAGTACTTC.

This clonotype was picked up a small number of times. The rearrangement joins TRBV5-1 to TRBJ1-6, with D unresolved. This CDR3 spans 15 amino acids. Germline CDR1 reads SGHRS; CDR2 reads YFSETQ. V was cut by 1 base and J by 8 bases, with 13 bases left in between. The CDR3 reads CASSLSTVLDSPLHF. In DNA, the CDR3 is TGCGCCAGCAGCTTGTCAACCGTCTTGGATTCACCCCTCCACTTT.

In this sample, this clonotype turned up many times. The rearrangement uses TRBV9 and TRBJ2-1; D is unclear. This CDR3 is built from 15 residues. CDR1 is SGDLS and CDR2 is YYNGEE in the germline V gene. V was cut by 0 bases and J by 2 bases, with 9 bases left in between. CDR3 DNA sequence: TGTGCCAGCAGCGTAGCTGGTCGGACCTACAATGAGCAGTTCTTC. Translation: CASSVAGRTYNEQFF.

Only a few counts were recorded for this clonotype. V gene TRBV2 combines with J gene TRBJ1-1; possible D gene TRBD1, 5 bases. CDR3 length: 15 residues. Per the germline V gene, CDR1 is SNHLY and CDR2 is FYNNEI. Trimming pared 4 bases from V and 11 bases from J, leaving 23 bases between. CDR3 bases: TGTGCCAGCAGTGCCTCCGTACTGGGGGGGTTTGAGGCTTTCTTT. This gives the protein CASSASVLGGFEAFF.

Many counts were recorded for this clonotype. The chain uses TRBV7-2 and TRBJ1-1; TRBD1 matches 8 bases. Germline V CDR1 and CDR2: SGHTA, FQGNSA. This CDR3 spans 15 amino acids. J gave up 4 bases and V 5 bases, and 9 bases lay outside the gene matches. CDR3: CASSPDRGVGTEAFF. CDR3 bases: TGTGCCAGCAGCCCCGACAGGGGAGTAGGCACTGAAGCTTTCTTT.

This clonotype turned up a few times. J is TRBJ1-2 and V is TRBV12-3 or TRBV12-4; 9 bases agree with TRBD1. The length of the CDR3 is 13 residues. The V segment lost 6 bases and the J segment 7 bases; nucleotides outside the gene matches: 6. This CDR3 reads CASSTGTGTGYTF. The CDR3 DNA follows: TGTGCCAGCAGCACCGGGACAGGGACTGGCTACACCTTC.

This clonotype showed up just a few times. A much larger clone is a single base away; this may be a read error. This sequence joins TRBV20-1 and TRBJ2-1; TRBD2 agrees at 13 bases. The germline V gene encodes CDR1 DFQATT and CDR2 SNEGSKA (reference sequence). Trimming cost V 5 bases and J 4 bases; bases outside gene matches: 5. This CDR3 has 15 amino acids. As DNA, the CDR3 is TGCAGTGCTGCCGGGACTAGCGGGGCTTACAATGAGCAGTTCTTC. It codes for CSAAGTSGAYNEQFF.

V usage is TRBV20-1 and J usage is TRBJ2-1; D possibly corresponds to TRBD2 (5 bases). Per germline, CDR1 DFQATT and CDR2 SNEGSKA (reference sequence). This CDR3 contains 16 residues. Deletions cut 3 bases from V and 3 bases from J, with 18 bases between. In nucleotides, the CDR3 is TGCAGTGCTAGTCTCACTCGGCGGGCGGTCTACAATGAGCAGTTCTTC. Translation gives CSASLTRRAVYNEQFF.

On this clonotype itself: This may stem from a read error, because a much larger clone lies one nucleotide away. The chain employs TRBV2 and TRBJ2-5, with D unresolved. The end of the DNA fits TRBJ2-1 better, so the J call may be wrong. Germline loops: CDR1 SNHLY, CDR2 FYNNEI. This CDR3 is 12 amino acids long. DNA of the CDR3: TGTGCCAGTGAAAGGGAACAAGAGACCCAGTTCTTC. This encodes CASEREQETQFF.

This clonotype occurred many times. V is TRBV6-1 and J is TRBJ2-1, with 12 bases identical to TRBD2. This CDR3 has 15 residues. Looked up from germline, CDR1 is MNHNS and CDR2 is SASEGT. V lost 6 bases and J lost 5; bases outside the gene matches: 5. CDR3: CASRALAGGHNEQFF. The CDR3 DNA follows: TGTGCCAGCAGGGCCCTAGCGGGGGGGCACAATGAGCAGTTCTTC.

For this clonotype: Being one base from a much bigger clone, this may be a read error. The J gene is TRBJ2-1, the V gene TRBV7-9, with D maybe TRBD2 (6 bases). The J call may be mistaken, given a closer DNA end match to TRBJ2-7. CDR3 length: 18 amino acids. Per germline, CDR1 SEHNR and CDR2 FQNEAQ (reference sequence). The CDR3 region has the DNA TGTGCCAGCAGCTTAGTTCCGGACTACCCAGTTCCTTACAATGAGCAGTACTTC. Residues: CASSLVPDYPVPYNEQYF.

The chain couples TRBV30 to TRBJ1-3; D unresolved. Germline CDR1 is GTSNPN and CDR2 is SVGIG (reference sequence). Trimming pared 4 bases from V and 4 bases from J, leaving 5 bases between. This CDR3 region has 11 residues. The CDR3 spells CAWTVGNTIYF. The CDR3 region has the DNA TGTGCCTGGACAGTCGGAAACACCATATATTTT.

In its sample, this clonotype was seen many times. V and J are TRBV20-1 and TRBJ2-7, with unresolved D. Per germline, CDR1 DFQATT and CDR2 SNEGSKA (reference sequence). CDR3 length: 16 amino acids. The V end was cut by 1 base, the J end by 4 bases, with 20 bases between. CDR3 DNA sequence: TGCAGTGCTAGAGGTGGTGTAGGGTCGAGTTTGTACGAGCAGTACTTC. Translated: CSARGGVGSSLYEQYF.

The table lists this clonotype with many counts. The CDR3 protein is CASSLVSQGRSLEYF. The CDR3 DNA follows: TGTGCCAGCAGCTTAGTTTCCCAGGGCCGGAGTTTAGAGTATTTT. The gene calls are TRBV7-2 and TRBJ2-3, with D maybe TRBD1 (5 bases). The V and J ends lost 1 base and 13 bases respectively, with 21 bases between them. The germline CDR1 and CDR2 sequences are SGHTA and FQGNSA. This CDR3 contains 15 residues.

The table lists this clonotype with many counts. In DNA form, the CDR3 reads TGTGCCAGCAGCTTGACTGGTGAGGTCGGCGCCTACGAGCAGTACTTC. This codes for CASSLTGEVGAYEQYF. V is TRBV5-5 and J is TRBJ2-7; D unresolved. Germline V lookup: CDR1 SGHKS, CDR2 YYEKEE (reference sequence). The CDR3 contains 16 residues. V lost 1 base, J lost 2 bases, and 16 bases lay in between.